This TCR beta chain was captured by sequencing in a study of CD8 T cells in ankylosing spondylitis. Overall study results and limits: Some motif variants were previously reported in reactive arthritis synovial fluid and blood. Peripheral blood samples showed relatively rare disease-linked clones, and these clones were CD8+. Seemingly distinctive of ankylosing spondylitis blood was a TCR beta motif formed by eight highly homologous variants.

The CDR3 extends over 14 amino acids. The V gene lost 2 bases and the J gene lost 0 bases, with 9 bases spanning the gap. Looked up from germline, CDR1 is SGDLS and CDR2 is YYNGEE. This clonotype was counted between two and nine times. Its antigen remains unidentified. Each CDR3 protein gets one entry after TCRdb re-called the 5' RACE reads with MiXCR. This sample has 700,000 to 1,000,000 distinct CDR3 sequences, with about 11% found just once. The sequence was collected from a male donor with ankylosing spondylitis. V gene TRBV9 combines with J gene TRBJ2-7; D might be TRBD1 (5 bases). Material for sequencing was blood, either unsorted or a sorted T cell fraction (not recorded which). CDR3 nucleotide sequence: TGTGCCAGCAGCGTGACAGCTGACTCCTACGAGCAGTACTTC. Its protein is CASSVTADSYEQYF.